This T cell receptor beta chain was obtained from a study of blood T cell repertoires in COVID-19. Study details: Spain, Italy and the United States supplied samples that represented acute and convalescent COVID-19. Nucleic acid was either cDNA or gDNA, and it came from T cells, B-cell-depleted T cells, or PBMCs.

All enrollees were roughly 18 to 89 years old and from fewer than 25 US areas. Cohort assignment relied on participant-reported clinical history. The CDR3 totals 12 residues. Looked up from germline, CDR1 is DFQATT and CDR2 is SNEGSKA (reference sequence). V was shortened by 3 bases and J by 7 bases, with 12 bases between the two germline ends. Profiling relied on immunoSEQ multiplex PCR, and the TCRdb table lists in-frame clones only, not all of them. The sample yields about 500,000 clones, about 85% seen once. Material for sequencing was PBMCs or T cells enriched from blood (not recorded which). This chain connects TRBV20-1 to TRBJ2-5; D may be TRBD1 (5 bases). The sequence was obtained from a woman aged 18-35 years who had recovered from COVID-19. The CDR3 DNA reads TGCAGTGCTAGTTTTGGTGGGGCGACCCAGTACTTC. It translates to CSASFGGATQYF.